The 17 T cell receptor beta chains below all came from one sample that was sequenced in a study of cytomegalovirus exposure and HLA in healthy donors. A multiplex PCR was run with 60 Vbeta primers and 13 Jbeta primers. The protocol was immunoSEQ multiplex PCR, while the TCRdb copy is restricted to in-frame clones and leaves out a portion. The repertoire includes 200,000 to 300,000 clones, about 81% of them detected once, and over 5% sits in the top ten. Sequencing input: PBMCs. The receptors originated from a woman in her forties in good health and CMV-seropositive.

The chain employs TRBV6-5 and TRBJ2-3; unclear D gene. Germline V CDR1 and CDR2: MNHEY, SVGAGI. V lost 2 bases and J 0 bases, leaving 6 bases between the germline ends. The CDR3 loop spans 14 amino acids. In DNA, the CDR3 is TGTGCCAGCAGTTACCTTAAAAGCACAGATACGCAGTATTTT. Protein sequence: CASSYLKSTDTQYF.

The rearrangement links TRBV6-9 to TRBJ1-2; D is undetermined. Trimming removed 7 bases from V and 3 bases from J, with 15 bases in between. This CDR3 has 14 residues. CDR1 and CDR2 from the germline V gene are MNHGY and SVAAGI. The CDR3 sequence is CASTLLSLHYGYTF. CDR3 in DNA: TGTGCCAGCACCCTCCTATCTTTACACTATGGCTACACCTTC.

This chain uses TRBV7-2 with TRBJ1-1, with TRBD1 identical over 8 bases. Germline assignment: CDR1 SGHTA and CDR2 FQGNSA. This CDR3 is 15 amino acids long. J lost 5 bases, V lost 4 bases, and 9 bases had no gene match. CDR3 coding DNA: TGTGCCAGCAGCTCACGCCCTACAGGGGGAACTGAAGCTTTCTTT. Amino acids: CASSSRPTGGTEAFF.

The chain combines TRBV28 with TRBJ2-3; 12 bases align to TRBD2. This CDR3 comprises 15 residues. With V trimmed by 4 bases and J by 4 bases, 3 bases remained unmatched. Germline V gives CDR1 MDHEN, CDR2 SYDVKM. CDR3 residues: CASSSRLAGADTQYF. CDR3 sequence (DNA): TGTGCCAGCAGTTCCAGACTAGCGGGAGCAGATACGCAGTATTTT.

The rearrangement links TRBV7-2 to TRBJ1-1, with a weak D call TRBD1 (6 bases). Trimming pared 5 bases from V and 13 bases from J, leaving 20 bases between. This CDR3 is 13 amino acids long. CDR1 is SGHTA and CDR2 is FQGNSA in the germline V gene. In nucleotides, the CDR3 is TGTGCCAGCAGCGAACCGCCGGGACAAGTAGTTTTCTTT. Residues: CASSEPPGQVVFF.

The rearrangement links TRBV7-8 to TRBJ2-1; 9 nucleotides line up with TRBD1. This CDR3 region has 19 residues. V shed 6 bases and J 0 bases; nucleotides not matched to a gene: 15. The germline V gene encodes CDR1 SGHVS and CDR2 FQNEAQ. The CDR3 DNA is TGTGCCAGCAGTACACCGGGACAGGGTGGTGGGGGCTCCTACAATGAGCAGTTCTTC. It codes for CASSTPGQGGGGSYNEQFF.

The chain carries TRBV7-3 and TRBJ1-1; TRBD1 is a possible D gene (6 bases). This CDR3 is 14 amino acids long. Trimming cost V 5 bases and J 4 bases, with 14 bases left between them. The germline V gene encodes CDR1 SGHTA and CDR2 FQGTGA. The CDR3 DNA sequence: TGTGCCAGCAGCCCACAGGCAGGGGTCACTGAAGCTTTCTTT. Its translation: CASSPQAGVTEAFF.

The rearrangement uses TRBV5-1 and TRBJ1-6; 9 nucleotides align to TRBD1. The J segment lost 6 bases and the V segment lost 4 bases, leaving 5 bases of the junction unmatched. This CDR3 is 15 amino acids long. Looked up from germline, CDR1 is SGHRS and CDR2 is YFSETQ. In DNA form, the CDR3 reads TGCGCCAGCAGCCCCACGACAGGGGGTAATTCACCCCTCCACTTT. Translating it yields CASSPTTGGNSPLHF.

This clone was seen a few times. The chain carries TRBV7-9 and TRBJ2-5; D call uncertain. Germline lookup yields CDR1 SEHNR and CDR2 FQNEAQ (reference sequence). The length of the CDR3 is 12 residues. Trimming left V 4 bases short and J 5 bases short, with 8 bases between. Here the CDR3 reads CASSSMRETQYF. In DNA form, the CDR3 reads TGTGCCAGCAGCTCCATGAGGGAGACCCAGTACTTC.

The genes are TRBV5-6 and TRBJ2-4; 11 bases are a match to TRBD1. The CDR3 sequence is 14 residues long. With V trimmed by 4 bases and J by 9 bases, 6 bases remained unmatched. Germline V CDR1 and CDR2: SGHDT, YYEEEE. CDR3 DNA sequence: TGTGCCAGCAGCCCTAGGACAGGGGGCGGCATTCAGTACTTC. Translating it yields CASSPRTGGGIQYF.

The gene calls are TRBV6-6 and TRBJ1-1; TRBD1 matches 8 bases. This CDR3 has 14 residues. With 7 bases clipped from V and 1 base from J, the junction kept 5 bases outside the gene matches. CDR1 and CDR2 from the germline V gene are MNHNY and SVGAGI (reference sequence). The DNA of the CDR3 is TGTGCCAGCACCCCCGGGACAGGGAACACTGAAGCTTTCTTT. This gives the protein CASTPGTGNTEAFF.

V and J are TRBV5-4 and TRBJ1-4, with D unclear. The V end was cut by 4 bases, the J end by 4 bases, with 8 bases between. The CDR3 runs to 13 residues. Germline V gives CDR1 SGHNT, CDR2 YYREEE (reference sequence). CDR3 residues: CASSERLNEKLFF. The CDR3 region has the DNA TGTGCCAGCAGCGAACGACTTAATGAAAAACTGTTTTTT.

The chain is built from TRBV5-6 and TRBJ2-5; 8 bases are a match to TRBD1. Looked up from germline, CDR1 is SGHDT and CDR2 is YYEEEE. After removal of 0 bases from V and 5 bases from J, the junction contained 0 bases not matched to a gene. The CDR3 sequence is 13 residues long. CDR3 protein: CASSLGTGETQYF. The CDR3 DNA reads as TGTGCCAGCAGCTTGGGGACAGGGGAGACCCAGTACTTC.

This clone was seen a few times. CDR3 protein: CASSPGQGVGEQYF. The DNA of the CDR3 is TGTGCCAGCTCACCGGGCCAGGGTGTGGGCGAGCAGTACTTC. The chain recombines TRBV18 with TRBJ2-7; tentative D call: TRBD1 (5 bases). V was pared by 3 bases and J by 6 bases, with 15 bases between. CDR3 length equals 14 residues. Germline V gene sequence: CDR1 KGHSH, CDR2 LQKENI. Full variable domain (outside the CDR3, taken from reference TRBV18 and TRBJ2-7): NAGVMQNPRHLVRRRGQEARLRCSPMKGHSHVYWYRQLPEEGLKFMVYLQKENIIDESGMPKERFSAEFPKEGPSILRIQQVVRGDSAAYFCASSPGQGVGEQYFGPGTRLTVT.

The V call is TRBV2, the J call TRBJ2-2; weak D call: TRBD1 (6 bases). The germline CDR1 and CDR2 sequences are SNHLY and FYNNEI. The V and J ends lost 6 bases and 4 bases respectively, with 18 bases between them. The CDR3 has 16 amino acids. The CDR3 loop is CASSRETGLRTGELFF. As DNA, the CDR3 is TGTGCCAGCAGCCGCGAGACAGGTCTTCGCACCGGGGAGCTGTTTTTT.

The rearrangement uses TRBV21-1 and TRBJ1-2. TRBV21-1 has pseudogene status. There are 15 residues in the CDR3. DNA for the CDR3: TGTGCCAGCAGCAAAGCGCCCCCAGGAGGGGACGGCTACACCTTC. It yields the protein CASSKAPPGGDGYTF.

The chain recombines TRBV9 with TRBJ2-6; a possible D gene is TRBD2 (6 bases). The CDR3 length is 16 residues. Germline V gene data show CDR1 as SGDLS and CDR2 as YYNGEE. The V gene lost 0 bases and the J gene lost 2 bases, with 9 bases spanning the gap. The CDR3 DNA sequence: TGTGCCAGCAGCGTAGGGGAGGCGGCTGGGGCCAACGTCCTGACTTTC. The encoded protein is CASSVGEAAGANVLTF.